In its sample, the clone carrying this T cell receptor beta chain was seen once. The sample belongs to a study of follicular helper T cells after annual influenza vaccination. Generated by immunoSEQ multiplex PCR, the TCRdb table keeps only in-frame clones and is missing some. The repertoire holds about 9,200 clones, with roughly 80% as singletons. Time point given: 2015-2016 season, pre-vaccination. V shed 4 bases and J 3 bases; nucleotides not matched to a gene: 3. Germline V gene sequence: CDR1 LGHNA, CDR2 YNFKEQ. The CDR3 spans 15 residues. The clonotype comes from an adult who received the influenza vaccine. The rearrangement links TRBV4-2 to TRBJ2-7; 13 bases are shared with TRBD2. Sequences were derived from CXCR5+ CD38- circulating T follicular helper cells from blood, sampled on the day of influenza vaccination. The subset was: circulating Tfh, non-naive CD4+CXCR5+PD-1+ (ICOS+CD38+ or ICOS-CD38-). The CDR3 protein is CASSLGLAGVYEQYF. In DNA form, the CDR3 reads TGTGCCAGCAGCCTCGGACTAGCGGGAGTCTACGAGCAGTACTTC.